The T cell receptor (beta chain) described here comes from a study of CD8+ T cells in alopecia areata. General observations from the study: Baseline CD8+ expansion's link to response remains uncertain, as there was one nonresponder.

The V end lost 2 bases, the J end lost 7 bases, and 11 bases lay between the germline ends. The CDR3 runs 12 residues. Germline V CDR1 and CDR2: GTSNPN, SVGIG (reference sequence). In regard to this clone: The antigen is unknown.

Documented treatment: oral pan-JAK inhibitor, 5-10 mg twice daily. Sequencing relied on a cDNA template that was reverse transcribed from extracted RNA. Sequencing was performed with immunoSEQ multiplex PCR; in TCRdb, only in-frame clones are kept and a portion is missing. The table records about 210,000 clones, roughly three fifths of them present only once. The sequence was obtained from a human donor with alopecia areata. Sample: CD4+ T cells sorted from blood, taken around week 44, from a patient treated with tofacitinib. This rearrangement joins TRBV30 to TRBJ1-2; D perhaps matches TRBD1 (5 bases). The CDR3 region is CAWSLPGTGYTF. CDR3 in DNA: TGTGCCTGGAGTCTCCCAGGGACTGGCTACACCTTC. The full variable domain, in which reference TRBV30 and TRBJ1-2 provide the parts outside the CDR3, is SQTIHQWPATLVQPVGSPLSLECTVEGTSNPNLYWYRQAAGRGLQLLFYSVGIGQISSEVPQNLSASRPQDRQFILSSKKLLLSDSGFYLCAWSLPGTGYTFGSGTRLTVV.